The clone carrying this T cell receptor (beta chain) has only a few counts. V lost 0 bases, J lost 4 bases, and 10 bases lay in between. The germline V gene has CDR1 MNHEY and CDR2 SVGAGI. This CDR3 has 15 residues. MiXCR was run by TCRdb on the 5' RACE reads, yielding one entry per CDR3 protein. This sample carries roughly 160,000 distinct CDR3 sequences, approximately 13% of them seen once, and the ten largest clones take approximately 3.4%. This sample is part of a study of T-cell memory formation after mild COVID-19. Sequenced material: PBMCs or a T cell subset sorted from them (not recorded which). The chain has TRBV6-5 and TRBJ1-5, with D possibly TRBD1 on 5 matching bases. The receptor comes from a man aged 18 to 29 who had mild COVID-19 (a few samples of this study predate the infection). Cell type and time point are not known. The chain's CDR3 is CASSYSGAQNQPQHF. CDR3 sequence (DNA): TGTGCCAGCAGTTACTCTGGGGCGCAGAATCAGCCCCAGCATTTT.